This entry features one T cell receptor beta chain sequence. The data derive from a study of blood T cell repertoires in COVID-19. Whole-study context: Donors in the United States, Italy and Spain gave samples during acute or convalescent COVID-19. PBMCs, B-cell-depleted T cells, or T cells provided the cDNA or gDNA that made up the material.

Looked up from germline, CDR1 is MDHEN and CDR2 is SYDVKM. V lost 11 bases and J 0 bases, leaving 14 bases between the germline ends. The CDR3 length is 14 residues. Followed over time, Seattle patients had been enrolled while infection was active. In the original analysis: Reference gene primer amplification gave estimated nucleated cell counts. Generated by immunoSEQ multiplex PCR, the TCRdb table keeps only in-frame clones and is missing some. V, J and clone size reflect that table, while D and trimming were determined from the DNA. The sample records some 290,000 clones, roughly 91% being singletons.

Sequences were obtained from peripheral blood. This TCR was recovered from a woman in her 30s with COVID-19, enrolled during active disease. The chain couples TRBV28 to TRBJ2-1, with D unresolved. The DNA of the CDR3 is TGTGCCGCCCGTCCTCTAAGCTCCTACAATGAGCAGTTCTTC. Protein: CAARPLSSYNEQFF.